This T cell receptor beta chain was identified during a study of blood T cell repertoires in COVID-19. As to this clone: Other DNA sequences of this sample code for an identical CDR3.

CDR3 size: 12 residues. Trimming pared 3 bases from V and 4 bases from J, leaving 7 bases between. Germline CDR1 SNHLY, CDR2 FYNNEI. TCRdb keeps only in-frame clones here, not all; method: immunoSEQ multiplex PCR. The sample has some 240,000 clones; roughly 80% are singletons. The chain is built from TRBV2 and TRBJ2-7; D remains unclear. Sequencing was carried out using peripheral blood. This sequence was found in a woman aged 80 or over with acute or convalescent COVID-19. CDR3 in DNA: TGTGCCAGCAGTGAGTCCCGGTACGAGCAGTACTTC. Protein: CASSESRYEQYF.